This T cell receptor beta chain was obtained from a study of blood T cell repertoires in COVID-19. About the research overall: Both acute and convalescent COVID-19 samples were obtained from the United States, Italy and Spain. T cells, B-cell-depleted T cells, or PBMCs provided the cDNA or gDNA that served as material.

The CDR3 runs to 19 residues. The germline V gene encodes CDR1 SGHTA and CDR2 FQGNSA. V trimming: 3 bases; J trimming: 3 bases; junction bases outside the gene matches: 11. Per the original methods: Estimates of nucleated cell counts were drawn from the amplification of reference gene primers. Some clones are missing from TCRdb's copy, which holds only in-frame ones; the method was immunoSEQ multiplex PCR. For V, J and clone size, that table is used; D and trimming come from the DNA. The sample shows about 140,000 clones, over 60% of them seen only once. V and J are TRBV7-2 and TRBJ2-3; 14 bases map to TRBD2. The TCR was taken from a woman aged 45-60 years with active or convalescent COVID-19. The sequenced sample was peripheral blood. In nucleotides, the CDR3 is TGTGCCAGCAGCTTTAAATGGGGGACTAGCGGGAGCGGAACAGATACGCAGTATTTT. This codes for CASSFKWGTSGSGTDTQYF. Drawing the rest from reference TRBV7-2 and TRBJ2-3, the complete variable domain is GAGVSQSPSNKVTEKGKDVELRCDPISGHTALYWYRQSLGQGLEFLIYFQGNSAPDKSGLPSDRFSAERTGGSVSTLTIQRTQQEDSAVYLCASSFKWGTSGSGTDTQYFGPGTRLTVL.